Listed below are T cell receptor beta chains from one sample, sequenced in a study of cytomegalovirus exposure and HLA in healthy donors. Assay: immunoSEQ multiplex PCR; the TCRdb copy retains only in-frame clones and omits some. The table shows hundreds of thousands of clones, with roughly 80% occurring only once. Sequences were obtained from PBMCs. These receptors were taken from a girl aged 2-15 years in good health and CMV-seronegative. CDR3s include the opening cysteine and the closing phenylalanine or tryptophan. The D gene is left open where the match is weak. A row's size may be missing; if present it is once, few, many or a size class.

V gene: TRBV6-6
D gene: TRBD1
J gene: TRBJ1-2
clone size: NA
CDR3 DNA: TGTGCCAGCAGCCCTTACAGGGGGAACTATGGCTACACCTTC
CDR3 protein: CASSPYRGNYGYTF

V gene: TRBV29-1
D gene: NA
J gene: TRBJ2-1
clone size: NA
CDR3 DNA: TGCAGCGTTTTCCGGGTCCTCTCCTACAATGAGCAGTTCTTC
CDR3 protein: CSVFRVLSYNEQFF

V gene: TRBV12-5
D gene: TRBD1
J gene: TRBJ1-2
clone size: NA
CDR3 DNA: TGTGCTAGTGGTTTAGGGACAGGGGTCTATGGCTACACCTTC
CDR3 protein: CASGLGTGVYGYTF

V gene: TRBV4-1
D gene: NA
J gene: TRBJ1-2
clone size: NA
CDR3 DNA: TGCGCCAGCAGCCACGGGGAGGGCGGCTACACCTTC
CDR3 protein: CASSHGEGGYTF

V gene: TRBV7-9
D gene: TRBD1
J gene: TRBJ1-1
clone size: NA
CDR3 DNA: TGTGCCAGCAGCTTCCCTCGGACAGGGGGAGTCACTGAAGCTTTCTTT
CDR3 protein: CASSFPRTGGVTEAFF

V gene: TRBV5-6
D gene: TRBD2
J gene: TRBJ2-3
clone size: NA
CDR3 DNA: TGTGCCAGCAGCCTAGGGACTAGCGGGAGAATTGATACGCAGTATTTT
CDR3 protein: CASSLGTSGRIDTQYF

V gene: TRBV5-1
D gene: TRBD1
J gene: TRBJ1-1
clone size: NA
CDR3 DNA: TGCGCCAGCAGCTCGACAGGGTTTATGGACACTGAAGCTTTCTTT
CDR3 protein: CASSSTGFMDTEAFF

V gene: TRBV10-2
D gene: TRBD2
J gene: TRBJ2-1
clone size: NA
CDR3 DNA: TGCGCCAGCAGCGATCGGCGGACTAGGGATGAGCAGTTCTTC
CDR3 protein: CASSDRRTRDEQFF

V gene: TRBV6-1
D gene: NA
J gene: TRBJ1-5
clone size: once
CDR3 DNA: TGTGCCAGCAGTGAAGGGCCTTATGTCTATCAGCCCCAGCATTTT
CDR3 protein: CASSEGPYVYQPQHF

V gene: TRBV9
D gene: TRBD2
J gene: TRBJ2-1
clone size: NA
CDR3 DNA: TGTGCCAGCAGCGTCGGACTAGCGGGAGGCTATGAGCAGTTCTTC
CDR3 protein: CASSVGLAGGYEQFF

V gene: TRBV4-1
D gene: NA
J gene: TRBJ2-7
clone size: NA
CDR3 DNA: TGCGCCAGCAGCCCCCTCTTCGAGCACGAGCAGTACTTC
CDR3 protein: CASSPLFEHEQYF

V gene: TRBV4-2
D gene: NA
J gene: TRBJ2-7
clone size: NA
CDR3 DNA: TGTGCCAGCAGCCACCCGGACAGCTACGAGCAGTACTTC
CDR3 protein: CASSHPDSYEQYF

V gene: TRBV18
D gene: NA
J gene: TRBJ1-6
clone size: NA
CDR3 DNA: TGTGCCAGCTCAGCGGAAGACAGGTCTGAACCCCTCCACTTT
CDR3 protein: CASSAEDRSEPLHF

V gene: TRBV13
D gene: TRBD1
J gene: TRBJ1-3
clone size: NA
CDR3 DNA: TGTGCCAGCAGCCCACAGGGAACAGGGGGCTCTGGAAACACCATATATTTT
CDR3 protein: CASSPQGTGGSGNTIYF